These 16 T cell receptor beta chains came from one sample sequenced in a study of technical replicates of blood from a few donors. Sequencing was performed with immunoSEQ multiplex PCR; in TCRdb, only in-frame clones are kept and a portion is missing. The sample carries nearly 95,000 clones, almost 97% recorded once. Sequencing used T cells isolated from PBMCs. All receptors come from a human donor in good health.

The chain recombines TRBV7-9 with TRBJ2-7; D possibly corresponds to TRBD1 (6 bases). Germline CDR1 reads SEHNR; CDR2 reads FQNEAQ (reference sequence). This CDR3 contains 15 residues. Trimming stripped 0 bases from V and 0 bases from J, with 9 bases between. CDR3 sequence (DNA): TGTGCCAGCAGCTTAGCTACAGGGATCTCCTACGAGCAGTACTTC. Its translation is CASSLATGISYEQYF.

The chain employs TRBV29-1 and TRBJ1-2, with D maybe TRBD1 (6 bases). Germline V gene data show CDR1 as SQVTM and CDR2 as ANQGSEA. The CDR3 consists of 12 residues. The V end was cut by 3 bases, the J end by 7 bases, with 12 bases between. CDR3 region: CSVDWGLSGYTF. The DNA of the CDR3 is TGCAGCGTTGACTGGGGGCTAAGTGGCTACACCTTC.

The chain links TRBV5-1 to TRBJ1-4; maybe TRBD1 (5 bases). CDR3 length equals 15 residues. CDR1 is SGHRS and CDR2 is YFSETQ in the germline V gene. The V gene lost 4 bases and the J gene lost 8 bases, with 18 bases spanning the gap. The CDR3 loop reads CASSQGIQAGEKLFF. CDR3 sequence (DNA): TGCGCCAGCAGCCAGGGAATTCAGGCTGGGGAAAAACTGTTTTTT.

This rearrangement joins TRBV14 to TRBJ2-7, with TRBD1 matching over 7 bases. This CDR3 spans 15 amino acids. Germline V gene sequence: CDR1 SGHDN, CDR2 FVKESK. J lost 3 bases, V lost 4 bases, and 9 bases had no gene match. The CDR3, as DNA: TGTGCCAGCAGCCCCGCAGGGACAGCGTTCTACGAGCAGTACTTC. Its protein is CASSPAGTAFYEQYF.

The chain is built from TRBV7-2 and TRBJ2-5; 8 positions match TRBD2. Per germline, CDR1 SGHTA and CDR2 FQGNSA. The CDR3 consists of 14 residues. Trimming took 5 bases from V and 5 from J; bases not matched to a gene: 7. The CDR3 spells CASSALAGEETQYF. The DNA of the CDR3 is TGTGCCAGCAGCGCTCTAGCGGGCGAGGAGACCCAGTACTTC.

The chain is built from TRBV4-1 and TRBJ2-5; 10 bases fit TRBD1. Germline V lookup: CDR1 MGHRA, CDR2 YSYEKL. The CDR3 loop spans 17 amino acids. V gave up 1 base and J gave up 6 bases; unmatched junction bases: 11. CDR3 sequence reads: CASSQVPAGQGGQTQYF. Here the CDR3 DNA reads TGCGCCAGCAGCCAAGTTCCGGCAGGACAGGGGGGACAGACCCAGTACTTC.

The CDR3 sequence is CASMDSGYNEQFF. CDR3 DNA: TGCGCCAGCATGGACTCAGGCTACAATGAGCAGTTCTTC. V and J are TRBV5-1 and TRBJ2-1, with D perhaps TRBD2 (5 bases). V was clipped by 6 bases and J by 3 bases, with 10 bases between them. This CDR3 is 13 amino acids long. Germline assignment: CDR1 SGHRS and CDR2 YFSETQ. The variable domain in full, with the rest retrieved from reference TRBV5-1 and TRBJ2-1, is KAGVTQTPRYLIKTRGQQVTLSCSPISGHRSVSWYQQTPGQGLQFLFEYFSETQRNKGNFPGRFSGRQFSNSRSEMNVSTLELGDSALYLCASMDSGYNEQFFGPGTRLTVL.

The gene calls are TRBV28 and TRBJ2-3; 7 bases map to TRBD2. The CDR3 is made up of 15 amino acids. Per the germline V gene, CDR1 is MDHEN and CDR2 is SYDVKM. The J segment lost 2 bases and the V segment lost 6 bases, leaving 8 bases of the junction unmatched. CDR3 bases: TGTGCCAGCAGCTGGGAGGGCTGGTACACAGATACGCAGTATTTT. It translates to CASSWEGWYTDTQYF.

The V gene is TRBV28, the J gene TRBJ2-7; D not resolved. V lost 2 bases and J lost 3, with 8 bases in between. Germline-derived CDR1 and CDR2 are MDHEN and SYDVKM. This CDR3 contains 13 residues. CDR3: CASSLPGNYEQYF. CDR3 DNA: TGTGCCAGCAGTTTACCGGGTAACTACGAGCAGTACTTC.

The chain is built from TRBV28 and TRBJ2-7; 10 bases match TRBD1. This CDR3 has 14 amino acids. Germline V gene lookup returns CDR1 MDHEN and CDR2 SYDVKM. The V gene end was trimmed by 4 bases and the J gene end by 6 bases; junction bases not matched to a gene: 6. CDR3 nucleotides: TGTGCCAGCAGTTCCGGGACAGGGGCCGGCGAGCAGTACTTC. Translation: CASSSGTGAGEQYF.

The CDR3 region is CASSETRELPYGYTF. CDR3 nucleotides: TGTGCCAGCAGTGAAACTCGAGAACTTCCTTATGGCTACACCTTC. The gene calls are TRBV6-1 and TRBJ1-2; D unresolved. Deletions cut 2 bases from V and 5 bases from J, with 15 bases between. Per the germline V gene, CDR1 is MNHNS and CDR2 is SASEGT. The CDR3 covers 15 residues.

The rearrangement links TRBV6-5 to TRBJ2-7; D may be TRBD1 (6 bases). The CDR3 spans 13 residues. Germline CDR1 is MNHEY and CDR2 is SVGAGI. With 8 bases removed from V and 2 bases from J, the gap between germline ends came to 13 bases. This chain's CDR3 is CASRLNRAYEQYF. As DNA, the CDR3 is TGTGCCAGCCGTCTAAACAGGGCCTACGAGCAGTACTTC.

The chain joins TRBV5-6 to TRBJ1-3; D unclear. In germline, CDR1 is SGHDT, CDR2 YYEEEE. V lost 5 bases and J lost 0, with 12 bases in between. There are 15 residues in the CDR3. This CDR3 reads CASSWEAFSGNTIYF. The CDR3 coding sequence is TGTGCCAGCAGTTGGGAGGCCTTCTCTGGAAACACCATATATTTT.

The CDR3 sequence is CASSPGTSGRYEQYF. The DNA of the CDR3 is TGTGCCAGCAGTCCCGGGACTAGCGGGAGGTACGAGCAGTACTTC. The chain combines TRBV27 with TRBJ2-7; 15 positions match TRBD2. The CDR3 runs 15 residues. Trimming removed 5 bases from V and 4 bases from J; junction bases left unmatched: 3. Germline loops: CDR1 MNHEY, CDR2 SMNVEV (reference sequence).

This sequence joins TRBV19 and TRBJ1-5; D call uncertain. Germline CDR1 reads LNHDA; CDR2 reads SQIVND (reference sequence). Trimming shortened V by 6 bases and J by 9 bases, and 15 bases separated the two germline ends. CDR3 length: 13 residues. Written as DNA, the CDR3 is TGTGCCAGTAGCGTCCCTTCCTTCAGGCCCCAGCATTTT. Encoded protein: CASSVPSFRPQHF. The full variable domain, rest sourced from reference TRBV19 and TRBJ1-5, is DGGITQSPKYLFRKEGQNVTLSCEQNLNHDAMYWYRQDPGQGLRLIYYSQIVNDFQKGDIAEGYSVSREKKESFPLTVTSAQKNPTAFYLCASSVPSFRPQHFGDGTRLSIL.

This clone was detected once. The chain couples TRBV28 to TRBJ2-7; 12 bases line up with TRBD1. Germline values: CDR1 MDHEN, CDR2 SYDVKM. The CDR3 is 14 amino acids. V dropped 5 bases and J dropped 5; count of bases not matched to a gene: 4. The DNA of the CDR3 is TGTGCCAGCAGTCCCGGGACAGGGGGCAACGAGCAGTACTTC. Amino acid sequence: CASSPGTGGNEQYF.